The rows below give T cell receptor beta chains drawn from one sample of a study of blood T cell repertoires in COVID-19. Using immunoSEQ multiplex PCR, the repertoire was profiled, and TCRdb retains in-frame clones only, with some absent. The sample consists of fewer than 200,000 clones, roughly 85% of them appearing once. The sample consisted of peripheral blood. The receptors were gathered from a woman aged 45-59 years with COVID-19, enrolled during active disease. Both conserved end residues are part of each CDR3. D genes are given only for firm matches. Part of the rows lack a size; the others show once, few, many or a class for expanded clones.

J gene	D gene	V gene	clone size	CDR3 DNA	CDR3 protein
TRBJ2-4	-	TRBV4-2	once	TGTGCCAGCAGCCAAGATCATATGCGGGACATTCAGTACTTC	CASSQDHMRDIQYF
TRBJ2-7	TRBD2	TRBV10-3	-	TGTGCCACCATAGCGGGGGGGCCCGAGCAGTACTTC	CATIAGGPEQYF
TRBJ1-2	TRBD1	TRBV6-5	-	TGTGCCAGCAGGAGGGGGCCTGAAGTCTATGGCTACACCTTC	CASRRGPEVYGYTF
TRBJ1-6	-	TRBV30	-	TGTGCCTGGAGCGCCTTGGAGCAAAGCTCCTATAATTCACCCCTCCACTTT	CAWSALEQSSYNSPLHF
TRBJ1-4	-	TRBV18	-	TGTGCCAGCTCACCAGGGGGGAATGAAAAACTGTTTTTT	CASSPGGNEKLFF
TRBJ1-5	-	TRBV4-2	-	TGTGCCAGCAGCCAAGGGGCCAACAGGGTGGGCAATCAGCCCCAGCATTTT	CASSQGANRVGNQPQHF
TRBJ2-5	TRBD2	TRBV11-2	-	TGTGCCAGCAGCACAGCGGGGGTCGGGGCCCAGTACTTC	CASSTAGVGAQYF
TRBJ2-7	TRBD1	TRBV4-1	-	TGCGCCAGCAGCCAAAGTTGGACAGGGGTTATCGAGCAGTACTTC	CASSQSWTGVIEQYF
TRBJ1-2	TRBD1	TRBV28	-	TGTGCCAGCCAATACAGGGGACATGGCTACACCTTC	CASQYRGHGYTF
TRBJ1-1	TRBD1	TRBV28	-	TGTGCCAGCAGTAGACGGGACAGAGGGGCTTTCTTT	CASSRRDRGAFF
TRBJ1-2	-	TRBV7-8	-	TGTGCCAGCAGCTTAGGGGTGAACAGTGATGGCTACACCTTC	CASSLGVNSDGYTF
TRBJ1-1	TRBD1	TRBV13	few	TGTGCCAGCAGCATCAGAGACAGGGCTGAAGCTTTCTTT	CASSIRDRAEAFF
TRBJ2-2	TRBD1	TRBV6-4	-	TGTGCCAGCAGTGGGACAGGGGGCACCGGGGAGCTGTTTTTT	CASSGTGGTGELFF
TRBJ1-2	-	TRBV2	-	TGTGCCAGCAGTGAAGACAGGGCTGGGTATGGCTACACCTTC	CASSEDRAGYGYTF
TRBJ2-7	TRBD1	TRBV3-1/TRBV3-2	-	TGTGCCAGCAGACTCGGACAGGGGGTACGCAACGAGCAGTACTTC	CASRLGQGVRNEQYF
TRBJ2-2	-	TRBV6-2/TRBV6-3	-	TGTGCCAGCAGTAACCGGGGTGGGGCCGGGGAGCTGTTTTTT	CASSNRGGAGELFF
TRBJ2-1	TRBD2	TRBV27	-	TGTGCCAGCAGTTCCCTAGCGGTTAATGAGCAGTTCTTC	CASSSLAVNEQFF
TRBJ2-1	-	TRBV27	-	TGTGCCACCCGCCGTAGCATCAATGAGCAGTTCTTC	CATRRSINEQFF
TRBJ2-3	-	TRBV6-4	-	TGTGCCAGCCATAGGGGCCCTAGCACAGATACGCAGTATTTT	CASHRGPSTDTQYF
TRBJ2-7	-	TRBV28	-	TGTGCCAGCAGTTTAGAGGCGGCCTACGAGCAGTACTTC	CASSLEAAYEQYF
TRBJ1-2	-	TRBV6-5	-	TGTGCCAGCATCGGCAGGGGATATGGCTACACCTTC	CASIGRGYGYTF
TRBJ2-1	-	TRBV7-8	-	TGTGCCAGCAGCCCAACCCCCGACTGGCGGGTTAGCTCCTACAATGAGCAGTTCTTC	CASSPTPDWRVSSYNEQFF
TRBJ1-2	TRBD1	TRBV4-3	-	TGCGCCAGCAGCCAAGATCGGGGGGACAGGGGGCAAGGCTACACCTTC	CASSQDRGDRGQGYTF
TRBJ2-3	-	TRBV18	-	TGTGCCAGCTCCCCCCCCGGGGGGCAGAGCACAGATACGCAGTATTTT	CASSPPGGQSTDTQYF
TRBJ2-5	TRBD1	TRBV7-2	-	TGTGCCAGCATCCAGGGGGCAGGGGGCGAGGGAGAGACCCAGTACTTC	CASIQGAGGEGETQYF
TRBJ2-5	TRBD2	TRBV3-1/TRBV3-2	-	TGTGCCAGCAGTTTGACTAGCGGAGAGACCCAGTACTTC	CASSLTSGETQYF
TRBJ1-2	TRBD1	TRBV6-1	-	TGTGCCAGCACTGAAGCATCAGGGGGCTATGGCTACACCTTC	CASTEASGGYGYTF
TRBJ2-2	-	TRBV25-1	-	TGTGCCAGCAGTGAAGTAGGACAGCGGAACACCGGGGAGCTGTTTTTT	CASSEVGQRNTGELFF
TRBJ1-1	-	TRBV7-8	-	TGTGCCAGCAGCCCCGACTCCGCGGAGAACACTGAAGCTTTCTTT	CASSPDSAENTEAFF
TRBJ1-2	TRBD1	TRBV5-4	-	TGTGCCAGCAGCCGGGGACAGGGATTTGGCTACACCTTC	CASSRGQGFGYTF
TRBJ2-7	TRBD1	TRBV18	-	TGTGCCAGCTCACCATACGACAGGGACGAGCAGTACTTC	CASSPYDRDEQYF
TRBJ2-5	TRBD2	TRBV5-1	-	TGCGCCAGCAGCACGGGGCGGGGGAACCAAGAGACCCAGTACTTC	CASSTGRGNQETQYF
TRBJ1-1	TRBD1	TRBV11-2	-	TGTGCCAGCAGCCGGACAGGGTATTTCACTGAAGCTTTCTTT	CASSRTGYFTEAFF
TRBJ1-5	TRBD1	TRBV10-2	-	TGCGCCAGCAGTGACCGGGGACAGGGAGTGCGTCAGCCCCAGCATTTT	CASSDRGQGVRQPQHF
TRBJ2-7	TRBD1	TRBV19	-	TGTGCCAGTAGTATTATGACAGGGGACAACGAGCAGTACTTC	CASSIMTGDNEQYF
TRBJ2-6	-	TRBV30	once	TGTGCCTGGAGTGTACTGTTCACGGGGGCCAACGTCCTGACTTTC	CAWSVLFTGANVLTF